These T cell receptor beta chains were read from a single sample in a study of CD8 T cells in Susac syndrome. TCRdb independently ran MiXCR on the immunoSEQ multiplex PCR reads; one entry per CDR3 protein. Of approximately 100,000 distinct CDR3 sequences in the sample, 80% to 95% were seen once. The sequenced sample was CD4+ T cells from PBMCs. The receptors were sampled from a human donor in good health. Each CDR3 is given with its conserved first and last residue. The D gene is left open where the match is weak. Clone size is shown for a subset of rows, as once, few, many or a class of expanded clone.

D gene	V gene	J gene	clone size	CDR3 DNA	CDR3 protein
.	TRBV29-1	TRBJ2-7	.	TGCAGCGTCCTAAGGGACGTGTCCTACGAGCAGTACTTC	CSVLRDVSYEQYF
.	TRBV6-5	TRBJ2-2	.	TGTGCCAGCAGTTACGATCCGAACACCGGGGAGCTGTTTTTT	CASSYDPNTGELFF
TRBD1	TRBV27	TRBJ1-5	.	TGTGCCAGCAGTTTAACCCTCCCGGACAGGGGTAGCAATCAGCCCCAGCATTTT	CASSLTLPDRGSNQPQHF
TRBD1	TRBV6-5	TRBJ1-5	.	TGTGCCAGCAGGGGGACAGTAAATCAGCCCCAGCATTTT	CASRGTVNQPQHF
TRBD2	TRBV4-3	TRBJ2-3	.	TGCGCCAGCAGCCGAAGCGGGGCGCATACGCAGTATTTT	CASSRSGAHTQYF
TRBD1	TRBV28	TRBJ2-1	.	TGTGCCAGCAGCACGACAGGGAAAAGGGAGAATGAGCAGTTCTTC	CASSTTGKRENEQFF
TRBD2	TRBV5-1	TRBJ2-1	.	TGCGCCAGCAGCTTGAACTCGCTAGCGGGCTACAATGAGCAGTTCTTC	CASSLNSLAGYNEQFF
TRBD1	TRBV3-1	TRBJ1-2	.	TGTGCCAGCAGCCAAGACGGCAGGGGGCATGGCTACACCTTC	CASSQDGRGHGYTF
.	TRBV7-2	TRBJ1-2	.	TGTGCCAGCAGCATACCGTCAGAGCTGAATGGCTACACCTTC	CASSIPSELNGYTF
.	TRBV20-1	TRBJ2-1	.	TGCAGTGCTAGACATTTGCGGGATCCCAATGAGCAGTTCTTC	CSARHLRDPNEQFF
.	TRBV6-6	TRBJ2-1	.	TGTGCCAGCAGTCCGGGGTACAATGAGCAGTTCTTC	CASSPGYNEQFF
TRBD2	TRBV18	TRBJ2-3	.	TGTGCCAGCTCACCAGGGAGGGGCACAGATACGCAGTATTTT	CASSPGRGTDTQYF
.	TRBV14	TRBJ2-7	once	TGTGCCAGCAGCCAAGAAATGTTCTTGGACGAGCAGTACTTC	CASSQEMFLDEQYF
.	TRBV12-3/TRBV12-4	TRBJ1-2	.	TGTGCCAGCAGTACCGGGACGGTCAACTATGGCTACACCTTC	CASSTGTVNYGYTF
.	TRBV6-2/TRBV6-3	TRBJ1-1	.	TGTGCCAGCAGCTCCGCGGGGCTTGTGGCAGGCCCTGAAGCTTTCTTT	CASSSAGLVAGPEAFF
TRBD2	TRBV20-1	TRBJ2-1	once	TGCAGTGCTGAGACTAGCGGGGGATACAATGAGCAGTTCTTC	CSAETSGGYNEQFF
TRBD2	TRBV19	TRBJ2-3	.	TGTGCCTCGAATAGCGGGTACACAGATACGCAGTATTTT	CASNSGYTDTQYF
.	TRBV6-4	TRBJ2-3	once	TGTGCCAGCTCCCTCGATAGGGGGAGCACAGATACGCAGTATTTT	CASSLDRGSTDTQYF
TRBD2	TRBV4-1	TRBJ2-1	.	TGCGCCAGCAGCCAAGATTTCCGGACTAGCGGGGCCAGCTCCTACAATGAGCAGTTCTTC	CASSQDFRTSGASSYNEQFF
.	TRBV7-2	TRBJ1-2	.	TGTGCCAGCACACCAGGGAATATGGGCGGCTACACCTTC	CASTPGNMGGYTF
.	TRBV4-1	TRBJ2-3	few	TGCGCCAGCAGCCAAGATTGGGCGGGTATCACAGATACGCAGTATTTT	CASSQDWAGITDTQYF
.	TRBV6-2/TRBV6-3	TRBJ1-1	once	TGTGCCAGCACCCTACGGGCAGCAAACGGGAACACTGAAGCTTTCTTT	CASTLRAANGNTEAFF
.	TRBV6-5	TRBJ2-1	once	TGTGCCAGCAGTTACTCGAGTGGAGGCAATGAGCAGTTCTTC	CASSYSSGGNEQFF
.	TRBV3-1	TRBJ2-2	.	TGTGCCAGCAGCCAGACCGCTACTACGAACACCGGGGAGCTGTTTTTT	CASSQTATTNTGELFF
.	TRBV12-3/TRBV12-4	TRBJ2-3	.	TGTGCCAGCAGTTATAGAGGTGCTAGCACAGATACGCAGTATTTT	CASSYRGASTDTQYF
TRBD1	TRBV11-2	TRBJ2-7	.	TGTGCCAGCAGATATATAGGGACAGGGACTCGAGAGCAGTACTTC	CASRYIGTGTREQYF
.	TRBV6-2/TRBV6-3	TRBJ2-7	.	TGTGCCAGCGCAGGAGTGCGCGAGCAGTACTTC	CASAGVREQYF
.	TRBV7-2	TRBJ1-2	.	TGTGCCAGCAGCTTTCTGACCCGGTTGGGGGACTATGGCTACACCTTC	CASSFLTRLGDYGYTF
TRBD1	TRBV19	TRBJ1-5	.	TGTGCCAGTAGTATCACAGGGGTTAGCAATCAGCCCCAGCATTTT	CASSITGVSNQPQHF
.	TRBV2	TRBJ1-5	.	TGTGCCTGTCATGGGGGGAATCAGCCCCAGCATTTT	CACHGGNQPQHF
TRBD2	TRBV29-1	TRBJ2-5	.	TGCAGCGGGCGCGCTTTAGCGGGAGCGGAGACCCAGTACTTC	CSGRALAGAETQYF
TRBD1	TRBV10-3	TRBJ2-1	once	TGTGCCATCAGTCCCGGGACAGGAGCCAATGAGCAGTTCTTC	CAISPGTGANEQFF
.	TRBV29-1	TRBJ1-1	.	TGCAGCGTTGACTCCCTGGAAAGCACTGAAGCTTTCTTT	CSVDSLESTEAFF
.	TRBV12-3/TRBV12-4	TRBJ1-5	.	TGTGCCAGCAGACAGGAAGAGTTGAGCAATCAGCCCCAGCATTTT	CASRQEELSNQPQHF
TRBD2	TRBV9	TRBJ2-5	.	TGTGCCAGCAGCGAGGCTAGCGGGGGTCAAGAGACCCAGTACTTC	CASSEASGGQETQYF
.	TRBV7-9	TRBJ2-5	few	TGTGCCAGCACCCGAGGCGGAGAAGAGACCCAGTACTTC	CASTRGGEETQYF
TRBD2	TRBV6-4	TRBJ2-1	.	TGTGCCAGCAGTGAATTAGCGGGGTCCTACAATGAGCAGTTCTTC	CASSELAGSYNEQFF
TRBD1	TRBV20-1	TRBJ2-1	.	TGCAGTGCTAGTTTAAGGCAGGGGGCTATTGAGCAGTTCTTC	CSASLRQGAIEQFF
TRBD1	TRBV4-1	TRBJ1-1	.	TGCGCCAGCAGGGGGACAGTTGAAGCTTTCTTT	CASRGTVEAFF
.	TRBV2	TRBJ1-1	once	TGTGCCAGCAACCGCGAGACAGCGGGGGTAACTGAAGCTTTCTTT	CASNRETAGVTEAFF
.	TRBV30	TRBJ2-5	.	TGTGCCTGGAGCCCGATAGGTTTGGCTGGAGAGACCCAGTACTTC	CAWSPIGLAGETQYF
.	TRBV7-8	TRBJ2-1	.	TGTGCCAGCAGGCTGCGGGTCTTTGACAATGAGCAGTTCTTC	CASRLRVFDNEQFF
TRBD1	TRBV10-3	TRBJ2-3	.	TGTGCCATCAGGGGGACAGATCATACAGATACGCAGTATTTT	CAIRGTDHTDTQYF
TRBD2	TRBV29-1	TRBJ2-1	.	TGCAGCGTTGAAGAGCGGGGGGGAAAAGACAATGAGCAGTTCTTC	CSVEERGGKDNEQFF
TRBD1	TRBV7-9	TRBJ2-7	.	TGTGCCAGCAGCCCAGGGGGTACCAAACACTACGAGCAGTACTTC	CASSPGGTKHYEQYF
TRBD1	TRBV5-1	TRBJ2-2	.	TGCGCCAGCAGCTTAGGGGGACAGGGTGCCGGGGAGCTGTTTTTT	CASSLGGQGAGELFF
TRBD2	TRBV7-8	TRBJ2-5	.	TGTGCCAGCAGCTTATTCCTCGTCGACGGGGGGGAGACCCAGTACTTC	CASSLFLVDGGETQYF
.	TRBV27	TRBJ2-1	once	TGTGCCAGCAGTCCCGGAGCCGCTCGGAGCTCCTACAATGAGCAGTTCTTC	CASSPGAARSSYNEQFF
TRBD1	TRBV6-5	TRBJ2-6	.	TGTGCCAGCAGTTATTCCGGGACAGGGGCCTCGGGGGCCAACGTCCTGACTTTC	CASSYSGTGASGANVLTF